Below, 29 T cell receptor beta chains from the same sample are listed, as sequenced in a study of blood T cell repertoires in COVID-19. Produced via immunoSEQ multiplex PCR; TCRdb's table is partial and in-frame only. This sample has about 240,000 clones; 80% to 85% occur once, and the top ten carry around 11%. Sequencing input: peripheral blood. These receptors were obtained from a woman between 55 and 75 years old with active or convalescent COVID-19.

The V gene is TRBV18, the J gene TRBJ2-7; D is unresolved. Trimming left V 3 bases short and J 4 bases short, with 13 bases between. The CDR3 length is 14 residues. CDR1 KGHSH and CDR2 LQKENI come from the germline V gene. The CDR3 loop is CASSPRSDTYEQYF. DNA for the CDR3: TGTGCCAGCTCACCCCGATCCGACACGTACGAGCAGTACTTC.

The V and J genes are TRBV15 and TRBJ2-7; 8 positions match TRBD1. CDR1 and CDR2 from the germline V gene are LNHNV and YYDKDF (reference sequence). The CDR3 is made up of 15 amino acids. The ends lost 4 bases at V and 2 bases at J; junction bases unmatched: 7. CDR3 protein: CATSTGVTGAYEQYF. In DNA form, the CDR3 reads TGTGCCACCAGCACCGGGGTGACAGGGGCCTACGAGCAGTACTTC.

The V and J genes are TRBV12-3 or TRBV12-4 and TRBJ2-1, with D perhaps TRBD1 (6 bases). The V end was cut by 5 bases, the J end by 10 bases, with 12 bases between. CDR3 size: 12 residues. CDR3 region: CASSLQGLEQFF. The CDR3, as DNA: TGTGCCAGCAGTCTCCAGGGGTTGGAGCAGTTCTTC.

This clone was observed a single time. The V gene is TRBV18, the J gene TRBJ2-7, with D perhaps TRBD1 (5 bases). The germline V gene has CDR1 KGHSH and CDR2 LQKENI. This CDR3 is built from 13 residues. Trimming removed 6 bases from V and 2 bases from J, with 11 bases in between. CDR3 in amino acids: CASSETEAYEQYF. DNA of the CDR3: TGTGCCAGCTCGGAGACAGAGGCCTACGAGCAGTACTTC.

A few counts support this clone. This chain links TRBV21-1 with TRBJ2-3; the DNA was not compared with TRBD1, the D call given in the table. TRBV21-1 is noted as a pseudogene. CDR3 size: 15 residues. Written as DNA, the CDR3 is TGTGCCAGCAGCAAACTAAGACAGGGGGCAGATACGCAGTATTTT. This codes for CASSKLRQGADTQYF.

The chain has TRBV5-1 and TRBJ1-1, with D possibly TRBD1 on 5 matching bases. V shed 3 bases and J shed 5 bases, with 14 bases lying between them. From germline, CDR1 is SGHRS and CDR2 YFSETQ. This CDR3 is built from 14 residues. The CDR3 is CASSSSAGRTEAFF. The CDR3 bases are TGCGCCAGCAGCTCGTCGGCAGGGAGGACTGAAGCTTTCTTT. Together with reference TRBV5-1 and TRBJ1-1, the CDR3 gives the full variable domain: KAGVTQTPRYLIKTRGQQVTLSCSPISGHRSVSWYQQTPGQGLQFLFEYFSETQRNKGNFPGRFSGRQFSNSRSEMNVSTLELGDSALYLCASSSSAGRTEAFFGQGTRLTVV.

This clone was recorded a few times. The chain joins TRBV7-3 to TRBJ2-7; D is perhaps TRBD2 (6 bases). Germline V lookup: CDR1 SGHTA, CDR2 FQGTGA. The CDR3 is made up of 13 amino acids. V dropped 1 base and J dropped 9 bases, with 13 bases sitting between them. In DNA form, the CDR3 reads TGTGCCAGCAGCTTAAAGGGGACGGGGGTGCAGTACTTC. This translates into CASSLKGTGVQYF.

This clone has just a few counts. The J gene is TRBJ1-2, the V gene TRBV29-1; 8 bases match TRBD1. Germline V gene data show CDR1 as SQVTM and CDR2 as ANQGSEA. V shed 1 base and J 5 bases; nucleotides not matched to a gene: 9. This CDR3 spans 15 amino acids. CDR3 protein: CSVEAAGGAGYGYTF. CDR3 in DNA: TGCAGCGTTGAAGCGGCAGGGGGCGCTGGGTATGGCTACACCTTC.

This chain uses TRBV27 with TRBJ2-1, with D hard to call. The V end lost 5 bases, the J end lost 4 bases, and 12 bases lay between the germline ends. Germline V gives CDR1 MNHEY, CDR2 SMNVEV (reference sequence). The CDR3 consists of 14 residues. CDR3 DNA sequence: TGTGCCAGCAGTGCGACTGAACTATACAATGAGCAGTTCTTC. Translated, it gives CASSATELYNEQFF.

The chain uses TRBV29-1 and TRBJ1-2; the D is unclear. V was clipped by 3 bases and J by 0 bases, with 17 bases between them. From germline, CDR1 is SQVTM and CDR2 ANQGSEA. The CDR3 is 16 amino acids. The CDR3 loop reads CSVEGGGSPTNYGYTF. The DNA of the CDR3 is TGCAGCGTTGAGGGCGGCGGGAGCCCCACTAACTATGGCTACACCTTC.

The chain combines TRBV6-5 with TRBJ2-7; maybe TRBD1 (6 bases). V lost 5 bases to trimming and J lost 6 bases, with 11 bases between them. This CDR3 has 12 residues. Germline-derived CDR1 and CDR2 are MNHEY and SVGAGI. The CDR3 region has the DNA TGTGCCAGCAGTCGGGTGGGGGCCGAGCAGTACTTC. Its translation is CASSRVGAEQYF.

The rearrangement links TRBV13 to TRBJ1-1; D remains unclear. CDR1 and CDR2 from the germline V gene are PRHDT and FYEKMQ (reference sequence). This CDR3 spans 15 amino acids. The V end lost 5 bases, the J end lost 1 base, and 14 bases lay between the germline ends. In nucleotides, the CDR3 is TGTGCCAGCAGCCCTCTGTTCGGGTGGAACACTGAAGCTTTCTTT. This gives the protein CASSPLFGWNTEAFF.

CDR3 protein: CASSRQGWSDTQYF. In nucleotides, the CDR3 is TGTGCCAGCAGCCGTCAGGGATGGTCAGATACGCAGTATTTT. J is TRBJ2-3 and V is TRBV7-9; a weak D match, TRBD1 (5 bases). This CDR3 is built from 14 residues. The germline CDR1 and CDR2 sequences are SEHNR and FQNEAQ (reference sequence). Trimming pared 5 bases from V and 4 bases from J, leaving 13 bases between.

CDR3 nucleotide sequence: TGTGCCAGCAGCTCAACGGACAGGGATCATGAAGCTTTCTTT. Translation: CASSSTDRDHEAFF. The V call is TRBV3-1 (or the pseudogene TRBV3-2), the J call TRBJ1-1; 8 bases are shared with TRBD1. Germline V CDR1 and CDR2: LGHDT, YNNKEL (reference sequence). This CDR3 comprises 14 residues. J lost 7 bases, V lost 5 bases, and 9 bases had no gene match.

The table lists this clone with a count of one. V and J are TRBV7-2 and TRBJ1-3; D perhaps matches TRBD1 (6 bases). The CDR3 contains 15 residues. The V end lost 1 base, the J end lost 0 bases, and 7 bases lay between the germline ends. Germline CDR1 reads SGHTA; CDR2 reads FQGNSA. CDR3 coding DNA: TGTGCCAGCAGCTTAGGGACAGACTCTGGAAACACCATATATTTT. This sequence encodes CASSLGTDSGNTIYF.

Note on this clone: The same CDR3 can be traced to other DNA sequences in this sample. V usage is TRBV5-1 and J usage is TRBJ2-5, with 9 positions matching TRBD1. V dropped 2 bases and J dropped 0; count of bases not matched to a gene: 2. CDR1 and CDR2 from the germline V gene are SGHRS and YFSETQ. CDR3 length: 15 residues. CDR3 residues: CASSFGQGYQETQYF. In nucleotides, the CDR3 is TGCGCCAGCAGCTTTGGACAGGGGTACCAAGAGACCCAGTACTTC.

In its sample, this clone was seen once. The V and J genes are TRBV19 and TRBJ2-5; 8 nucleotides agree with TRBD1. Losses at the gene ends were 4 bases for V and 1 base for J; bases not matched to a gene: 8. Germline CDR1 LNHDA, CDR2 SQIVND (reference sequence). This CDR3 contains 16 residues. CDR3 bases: TGTGCCAGTAGTAAGGGGACAGGCTCCCCCCAAGAGACCCAGTACTTC. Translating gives CASSKGTGSPQETQYF. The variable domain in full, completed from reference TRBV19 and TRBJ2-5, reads DGGITQSPKYLFRKEGQNVTLSCEQNLNHDAMYWYRQDPGQGLRLIYYSQIVNDFQKGDIAEGYSVSREKKESFPLTVTSAQKNPTAFYLCASSKGTGSPQETQYFGPGTRLLVL.

The CDR3 DNA follows: TGTGCCAGCTGGGGAGACAGGGGGGATGGCTACACCTTC. It yields the protein CASWGDRGDGYTF. V usage is TRBV12-3 or TRBV12-4 and J usage is TRBJ1-2; 9 bases line up with TRBD1. The CDR3 spans 13 residues. J lost 6 bases, V lost 8 bases, and 7 bases had no gene match.

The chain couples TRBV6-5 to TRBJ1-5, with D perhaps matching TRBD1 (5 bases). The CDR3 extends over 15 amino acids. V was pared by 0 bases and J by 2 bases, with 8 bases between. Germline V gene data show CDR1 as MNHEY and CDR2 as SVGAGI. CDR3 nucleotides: TGTGCCAGCAGTTACTCGCGGGGGGGCAATCAGCCCCAGCATTTT. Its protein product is CASSYSRGGNQPQHF.

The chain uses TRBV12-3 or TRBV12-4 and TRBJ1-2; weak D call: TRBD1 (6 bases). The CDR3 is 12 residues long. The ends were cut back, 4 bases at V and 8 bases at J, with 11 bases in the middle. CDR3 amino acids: CASSWGTGGYTF. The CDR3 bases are TGTGCCAGCAGTTGGGGAACAGGGGGCTACACCTTC.

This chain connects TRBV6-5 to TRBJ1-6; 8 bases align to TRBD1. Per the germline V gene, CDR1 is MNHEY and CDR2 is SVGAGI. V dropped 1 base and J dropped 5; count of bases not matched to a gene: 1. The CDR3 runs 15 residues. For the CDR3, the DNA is TGTGCCAGCAGTTACTGGACAGGGAATAATTCACCCCTCCACTTT. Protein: CASSYWTGNNSPLHF.

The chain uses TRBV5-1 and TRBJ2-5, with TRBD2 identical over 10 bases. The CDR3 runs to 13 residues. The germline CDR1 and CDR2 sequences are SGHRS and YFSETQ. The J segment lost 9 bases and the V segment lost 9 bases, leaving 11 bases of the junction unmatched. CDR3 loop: CAKAGLAPRAQYF. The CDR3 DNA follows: TGCGCCAAAGCGGGACTAGCGCCCAGGGCCCAGTACTTC.

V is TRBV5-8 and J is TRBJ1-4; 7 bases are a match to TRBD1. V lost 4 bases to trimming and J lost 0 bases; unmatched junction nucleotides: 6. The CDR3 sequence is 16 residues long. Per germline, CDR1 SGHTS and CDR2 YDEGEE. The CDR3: CASSPGQLTTNEKLFF. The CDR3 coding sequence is TGTGCCAGCAGCCCGGGACAGCTAACAACTAATGAAAAACTGTTTTTT. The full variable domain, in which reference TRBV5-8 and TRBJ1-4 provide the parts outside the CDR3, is EAGVTQSPTHLIKTRGQQATLRCSPISGHTSVYWYQQALGLGLQFLLWYDEGEERNRGNFPPRFSGRQFPNYSSELNVNALELEDSALYLCASSPGQLTTNEKLFFGSGTQLSVL.

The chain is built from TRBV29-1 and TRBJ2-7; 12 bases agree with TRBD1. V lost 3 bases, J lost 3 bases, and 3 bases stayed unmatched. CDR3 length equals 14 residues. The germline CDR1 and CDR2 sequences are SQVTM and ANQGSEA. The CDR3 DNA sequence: TGCAGCGTTGAGGGACAGGGGGCTCTCTACGAGCAGTACTTC. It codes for CSVEGQGALYEQYF.

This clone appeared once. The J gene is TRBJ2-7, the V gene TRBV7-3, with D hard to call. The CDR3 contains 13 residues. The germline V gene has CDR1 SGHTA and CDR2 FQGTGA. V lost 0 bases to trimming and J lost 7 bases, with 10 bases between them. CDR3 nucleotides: TGTGCCAGCAGCTTAACCCCCTTTGAGGAGCAGTACTTC. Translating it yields CASSLTPFEEQYF.

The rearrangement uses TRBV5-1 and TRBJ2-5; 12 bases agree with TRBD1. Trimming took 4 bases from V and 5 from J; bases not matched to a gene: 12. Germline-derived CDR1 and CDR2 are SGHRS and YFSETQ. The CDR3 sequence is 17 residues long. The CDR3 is CASSPSTGTGGGETQYF. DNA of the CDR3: TGCGCCAGCAGCCCATCCACCGGGACAGGGGGCGGTGAGACCCAGTACTTC.

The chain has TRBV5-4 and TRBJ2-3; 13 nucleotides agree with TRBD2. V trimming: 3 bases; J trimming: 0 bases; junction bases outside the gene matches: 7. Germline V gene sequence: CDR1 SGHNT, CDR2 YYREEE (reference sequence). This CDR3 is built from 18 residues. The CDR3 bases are TGTGCCAGCAGCTCTGGACTAGCGGGGGAAACTAGCACAGATACGCAGTATTTT. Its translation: CASSSGLAGETSTDTQYF. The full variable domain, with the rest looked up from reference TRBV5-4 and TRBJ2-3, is ETGVTQSPTHLIKTRGQQVTLRCSSQSGHNTVSWYQQALGQGPQFIFQYYREEENGRGNFPPRFSGLQFPNYSSELNVNALELDDSALYLCASSSGLAGETSTDTQYFGPGTRLTVL.

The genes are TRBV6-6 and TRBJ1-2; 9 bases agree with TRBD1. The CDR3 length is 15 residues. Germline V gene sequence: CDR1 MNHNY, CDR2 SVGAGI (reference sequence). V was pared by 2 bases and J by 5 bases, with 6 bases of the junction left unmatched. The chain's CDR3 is CASSYATGGGYGYTF. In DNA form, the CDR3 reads TGTGCCAGCAGTTACGCCACAGGGGGCGGGTATGGCTACACCTTC.

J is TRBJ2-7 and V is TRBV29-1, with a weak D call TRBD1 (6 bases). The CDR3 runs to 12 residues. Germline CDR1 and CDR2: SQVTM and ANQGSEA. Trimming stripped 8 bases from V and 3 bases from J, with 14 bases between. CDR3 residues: CSYRWDNYEQYF. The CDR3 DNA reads TGCAGCTACCGATGGGACAACTACGAGCAGTACTTC.